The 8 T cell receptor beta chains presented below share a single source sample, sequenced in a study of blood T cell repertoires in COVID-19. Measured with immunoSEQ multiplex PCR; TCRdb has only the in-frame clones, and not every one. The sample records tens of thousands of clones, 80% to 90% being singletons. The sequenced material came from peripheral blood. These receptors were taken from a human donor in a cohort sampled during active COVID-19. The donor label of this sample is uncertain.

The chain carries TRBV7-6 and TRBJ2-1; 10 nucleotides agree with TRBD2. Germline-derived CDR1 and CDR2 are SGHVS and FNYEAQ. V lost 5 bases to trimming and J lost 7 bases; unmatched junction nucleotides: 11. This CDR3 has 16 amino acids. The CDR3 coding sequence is TGTGCCAGCAGCATTACCGGGACTAGCGTACTAAATGAGCAGTTCTTC. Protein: CASSITGTSVLNEQFF.

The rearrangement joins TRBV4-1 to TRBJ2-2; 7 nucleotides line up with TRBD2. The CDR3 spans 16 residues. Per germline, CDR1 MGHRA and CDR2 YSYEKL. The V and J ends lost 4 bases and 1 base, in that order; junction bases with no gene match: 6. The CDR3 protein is CASSPSASGNTGELFF. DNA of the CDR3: TGCGCCAGCAGCCCCTCCGCTAGCGGGAACACCGGGGAGCTGTTTTTT.

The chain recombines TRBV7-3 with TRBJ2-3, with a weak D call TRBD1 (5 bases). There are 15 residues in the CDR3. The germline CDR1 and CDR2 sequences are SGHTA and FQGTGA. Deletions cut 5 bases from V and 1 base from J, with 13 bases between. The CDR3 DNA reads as TGTGCCAGCAGCCCCGGCCTAGGGGGCACAGATACGCAGTATTTT. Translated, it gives CASSPGLGGTDTQYF.

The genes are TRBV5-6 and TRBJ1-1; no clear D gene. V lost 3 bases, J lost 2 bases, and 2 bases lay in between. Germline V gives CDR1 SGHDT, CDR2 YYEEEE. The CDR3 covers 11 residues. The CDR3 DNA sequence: TGTGCCAGCAGCTCTAACACTGAAGCTTTCTTT. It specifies CASSSNTEAFF.

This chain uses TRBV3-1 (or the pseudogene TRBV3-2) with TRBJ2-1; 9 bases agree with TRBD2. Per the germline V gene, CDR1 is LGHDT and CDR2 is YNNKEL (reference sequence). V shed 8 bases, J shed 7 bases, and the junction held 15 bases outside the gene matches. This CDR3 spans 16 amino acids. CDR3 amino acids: CASEEFAGGHGNEQFF. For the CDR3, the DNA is TGTGCCAGCGAGGAATTCGCGGGGGGGCACGGGAATGAGCAGTTCTTC.

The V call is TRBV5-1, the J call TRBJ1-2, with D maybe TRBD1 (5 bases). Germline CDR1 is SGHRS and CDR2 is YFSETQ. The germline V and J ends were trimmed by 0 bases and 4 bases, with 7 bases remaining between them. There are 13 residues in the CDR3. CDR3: CASSLGDSYGYTF. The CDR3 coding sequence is TGCGCCAGCAGCTTGGGCGACAGCTATGGCTACACCTTC. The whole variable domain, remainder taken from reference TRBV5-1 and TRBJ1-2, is KAGVTQTPRYLIKTRGQQVTLSCSPISGHRSVSWYQQTPGQGLQFLFEYFSETQRNKGNFPGRFSGRQFSNSRSEMNVSTLELGDSALYLCASSLGDSYGYTFGSGTRLTVV.

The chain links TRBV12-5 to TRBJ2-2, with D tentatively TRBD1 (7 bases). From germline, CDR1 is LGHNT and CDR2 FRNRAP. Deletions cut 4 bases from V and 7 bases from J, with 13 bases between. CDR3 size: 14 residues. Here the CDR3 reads CASGYQGGIGELFF. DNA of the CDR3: TGTGCTAGTGGTTACCAGGGGGGAATCGGGGAGCTGTTTTTT.

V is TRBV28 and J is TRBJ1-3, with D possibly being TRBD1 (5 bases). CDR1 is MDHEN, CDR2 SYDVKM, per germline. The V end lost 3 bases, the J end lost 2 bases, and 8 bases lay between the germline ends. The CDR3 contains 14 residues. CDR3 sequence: CASSLGGPGNTIYF. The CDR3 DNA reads TGTGCCAGCAGTTTGGGGGGTCCTGGAAACACCATATATTTT.